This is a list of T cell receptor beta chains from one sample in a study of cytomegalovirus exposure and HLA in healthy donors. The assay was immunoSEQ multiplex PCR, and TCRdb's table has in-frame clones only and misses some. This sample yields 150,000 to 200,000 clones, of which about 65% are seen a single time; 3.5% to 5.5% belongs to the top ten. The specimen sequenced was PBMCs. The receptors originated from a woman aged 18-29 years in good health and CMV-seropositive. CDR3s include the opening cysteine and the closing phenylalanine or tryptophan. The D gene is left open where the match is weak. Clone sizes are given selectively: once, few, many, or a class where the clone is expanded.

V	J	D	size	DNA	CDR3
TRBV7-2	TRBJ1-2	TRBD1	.	TGTGCCAGCAGCTTAGGGACAGGGGTCAACTATGGCTACACCTTC	CASSLGTGVNYGYTF
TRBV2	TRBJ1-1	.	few	TGTGCCAGCAGTGATTACAGCCACACTGAAGCTTTCTTT	CASSDYSHTEAFF
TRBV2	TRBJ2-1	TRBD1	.	TGTGCCAGCCAGCCGGGACAGGGGCCACATGAGCAGTTCTTC	CASQPGQGPHEQFF
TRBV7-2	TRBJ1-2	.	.	TGTGCCAGCAGCTTCAGGGAAAACTATGGCTACACCTTC	CASSFRENYGYTF
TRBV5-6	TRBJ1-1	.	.	TGTGCCAGCAGCTTGCGGTCGTGGACTGAAGCTTTCTTT	CASSLRSWTEAFF
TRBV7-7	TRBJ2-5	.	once	TGTGCTAGCAGCTTGTCGGGTGGAGAGACCCAGTACTTC	CASSLSGGETQYF
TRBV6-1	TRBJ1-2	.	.	TGTGCCAGCAGAGAAGGACAGCTCAACTATGGCTACACCTTC	CASREGQLNYGYTF
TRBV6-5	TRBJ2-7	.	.	TGTGCCAGCAGGTTACCCGGGACACCCTACGAGCAGTACTTC	CASRLPGTPYEQYF
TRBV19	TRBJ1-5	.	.	TGTGCCAGTAGTAGTCAACGGGGCAATCAGCCCCAGCATTTT	CASSSQRGNQPQHF
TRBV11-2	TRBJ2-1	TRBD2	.	TGTGCCAGCAGCCGTTTTTCCAGCGGGGCCTACAATGAGCAGTTCTTC	CASSRFSSGAYNEQFF
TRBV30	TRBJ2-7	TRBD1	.	TGTGCCTGGAGTACAGGGACAGGTTCCTACGAGCAGTACTTC	CAWSTGTGSYEQYF
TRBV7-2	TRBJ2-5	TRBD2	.	TGTGCCAGCAGCTTATCGGTTATAGCGGGGGCAAAAGAGACCCAGTACTTC	CASSLSVIAGAKETQYF
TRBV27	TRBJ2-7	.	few	TGTGCCAGCAGTTTCTCAGGGGCCTCCTACGAGCAGTACTTC	CASSFSGASYEQYF
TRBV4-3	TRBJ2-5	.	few	TGCGCCAGCCGACAGGAAGAGACCCAGTACTTC	CASRQEETQYF
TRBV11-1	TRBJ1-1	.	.	TGTGCCAGCAGCGGACATCCCACTGAAGCTTTCTTT	CASSGHPTEAFF
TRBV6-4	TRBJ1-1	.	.	TGTGCCAGCAGCGGCGCCGGGGGGATCGGTACTGAAGCTTTCTTT	CASSGAGGIGTEAFF
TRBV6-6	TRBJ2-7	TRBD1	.	TGTGCCAGCAGTTACCCAATCCGGGACAGGGCCGACGAGCAGTACTTC	CASSYPIRDRADEQYF
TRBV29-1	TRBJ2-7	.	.	TGCAGCGTTGAAATATGGCGGGCCTCATCCTACGAGCAGTACTTC	CSVEIWRASSYEQYF
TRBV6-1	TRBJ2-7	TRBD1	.	TGTGCCAGCAGCCCGACAGGGGCCGAGCAGTACTTC	CASSPTGAEQYF
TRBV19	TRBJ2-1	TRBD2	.	TGTGCCAGTAGTATGTCTAGCGGGGGCTACAATGAGCAGTTCTTC	CASSMSSGGYNEQFF
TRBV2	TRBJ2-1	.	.	TGTGCCAGCAGGGGAAGCGGCTACAATGAGCAGTTCTTC	CASRGSGYNEQFF
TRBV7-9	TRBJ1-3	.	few	TGTGCCAGCAGCTTGTCGGGGGGGGCCTCTGGAAACACCATATATTTT	CASSLSGGASGNTIYF
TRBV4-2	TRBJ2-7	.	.	TGTGCCAGCAGCCCCTCACAGGGCCCTTATTCCTACGAGCAGTACTTC	CASSPSQGPYSYEQYF
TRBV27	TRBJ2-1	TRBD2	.	TGTGCCAGCAGTTATTTAGCGGGTAATGAGCAGTTCTTC	CASSYLAGNEQFF
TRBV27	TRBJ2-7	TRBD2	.	TGTGCCAGCAGTTTAGCCCCTGGGGTAGCCGGGACTAGCGGGAGGTTATGGGAGCAGTACTTC	CASSLAPGVAGTSGRLWEQYF
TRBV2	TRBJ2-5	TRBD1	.	TGTGCCAGCAGTGAAAGGGGGACAGGTAGCAGAGAGACCCAGTACTTC	CASSERGTGSRETQYF